What follows are 31 T cell receptor beta chains derived from one specimen sequenced in a study of CDR3 diversity in severe acne. Via MiXCR, TCRdb re-called the PCR reads, giving one row per CDR3 protein. In the table there are tens of thousands of distinct CDR3 sequences, around 53% of which are singletons. Sequenced: blood. These receptors were collected from a male donor in good health, without acne.

V gene TRBV20-1 combines with J gene TRBJ2-5, with D perhaps matching TRBD1 or TRBD2 (5 bases each). The V end was cut by 0 bases, the J end by 4 bases, with 12 bases between. The CDR3 has 14 residues. The germline V gene encodes CDR1 DFQATT and CDR2 SNEGSKA (reference sequence). The CDR3 region is CSARDQVGTETQYF. The CDR3 coding sequence is TGCAGTGCTAGAGATCAGGTTGGGACAGAGACCCAGTACTTC.

This clonotype was observed many times. The chain combines TRBV28 with TRBJ2-5; 10 positions agree with TRBD2. Germline CDR1 is MDHEN and CDR2 is SYDVKM. J lost 4 bases, V lost 3 bases, and 11 bases had no gene match. The CDR3 runs to 17 residues. CDR3 sequence (DNA): TGTGCCAGCAGTTTTGGGGCTAGCGGGGGAGTCGTAGAGACCCAGTACTTC. This sequence encodes CASSFGASGGVVETQYF.

This clonotype was found once. This rearrangement joins TRBV2 to TRBJ1-1, with D perhaps matching TRBD1 (6 bases). Deletions cut 4 bases from V and 5 bases from J, with 14 bases between. Per germline, CDR1 SNHLY and CDR2 FYNNEI. This CDR3 has 14 amino acids. CDR3 sequence: CASSGARGGTEAFF. DNA for the CDR3: TGTGCCAGCAGTGGGGCCAGGGGAGGGACTGAAGCTTTCTTT.

This clonotype was recorded at least ten times. The rearrangement joins TRBV4-1 to TRBJ2-7, with D perhaps TRBD2 (6 bases). Germline loops: CDR1 MGHRA, CDR2 YSYEKL. CDR3 length: 17 amino acids. V was clipped by 5 bases and J by 2 bases, with 22 bases between them. This CDR3 is CASSTDPRGLRAYEQYF. The DNA of the CDR3 is TGCGCCAGCAGCACGGACCCGCGGGGTCTACGGGCCTACGAGCAGTACTTC.

As regards this clonotype: The junction departs from the called germline gene at one end, perhaps through a read error. The chain couples TRBV4-1 to TRBJ1-1; weak D call: TRBD1 (6 bases). CDR1 and CDR2 from the germline V gene are MGHRA and YSYEKL. The CDR3 consists of 16 residues. The CDR3 is CASSQDLDRTNTEAFF. In DNA, the CDR3 is TGTGCCAGCAGCCAAGATTTGGACAGAACTAACACTGAAGCTTTCTTT.

V and J are TRBV15 and TRBJ2-2, with TRBD1 identical over 9 bases. V shed 3 bases and J 5 bases; nucleotides not matched to a gene: 7. CDR1 and CDR2 (germline): LNHNV, YYDKDF (reference sequence). The CDR3 sequence is 16 residues long. The CDR3 DNA is TGTGCCACCAGCAGTTCCGGACAGGGGTGGACCGGGGAGCTGTTTTTT. Its protein product is CATSSSGQGWTGELFF.

Relative to its sample, this clonotype is medium-sized (0.01 to 0.1%). The rearrangement joins TRBV20-1 to TRBJ2-1; D unresolved. Per the germline V gene, CDR1 is DFQATT and CDR2 is SNEGSKA (reference sequence). The CDR3 sequence is 13 residues long. V was clipped by 5 bases and J by 0 bases, with 8 bases between them. This chain's CDR3 is CSAPVSSYNEQFF. The CDR3 coding sequence is TGCAGTGCTCCCGTTAGCTCCTACAATGAGCAGTTCTTC.

In its sample, this clonotype was seen many times. V and J are TRBV28 and TRBJ1-2; D is unclear. Germline V lookup: CDR1 MDHEN, CDR2 SYDVKM. V dropped 3 bases and J dropped 0 bases, with 2 bases sitting between them. The CDR3 contains 12 residues. CDR3 coding DNA: TGTGCCAGCAGTTTTTCTAACTATGGCTACACCTTC. It encodes CASSFSNYGYTF.

This clonotype was seen ten or more times. This rearrangement joins TRBV20-1 to TRBJ2-7; 13 nucleotides line up with TRBD2. CDR3 length: 15 amino acids. J was trimmed by 4 bases and V by 5 bases; bases with no gene match: 8. Per the germline V gene, CDR1 is DFQATT and CDR2 is SNEGSKA (reference sequence). CDR3 bases: TGCAGTGCTGACGACGGGACTAGCGGGGTTTACGAGCAGTACTTC. This sequence encodes CSADDGTSGVYEQYF.

V and J are TRBV9 and TRBJ1-6; D gene ambiguous. This CDR3 spans 15 amino acids. Germline CDR1 SGDLS, CDR2 YYNGEE. V was pared by 0 bases and J by 10 bases, with 14 bases between. In DNA, the CDR3 is TGTGCCAGCAGCGTAGACGGCCGCCTGGGGTCACCCCTCCACTTT. Its protein product is CASSVDGRLGSPLHF.

The genes are TRBV20-1 and TRBJ2-7, with 10 bases aligning to TRBD2. The ends lost 3 bases at V and 2 bases at J; junction bases unmatched: 13. Germline-derived CDR1 and CDR2 are DFQATT and SNEGSKA (reference sequence). The CDR3 contains 17 residues. In DNA, the CDR3 is TGCAGTGCTAGGGGGGGCTGGAAACTAGCGGGAACCTACGAGCAGTACTTC. It codes for CSARGGWKLAGTYEQYF.

To note about this clonotype: A read error may produce the germline difference seen at one junction end. The chain employs TRBV24-1 and TRBJ1-2; 8 bases are a match to TRBD1. In germline, CDR1 is KGHDR, CDR2 SFDVKD. There are 13 residues in the CDR3. This chain's CDR3 is CASSLRGQAGYTF. In DNA form, the CDR3 reads TGTGCCAGCAGTTTACGGGGACAGGCGGGCTACACCTTC.

Only one count was recorded for this clonotype. Since no conserved phenylalanine or tryptophan closes the CDR3, a read error is the likely cause. The limits of the CDR3 on the DNA are not certain, so only TCRdb's listed CDR3 is given. This chain's CDR3 is CASSHRAG. The rearrangement uses TRBV3-1 and TRBJ1-6. Germline CDR1 reads LGHDT; CDR2 reads YNNKEL (reference sequence). Termini included, the CDR3 measures 8 amino acids.

The chain employs TRBV9 and TRBJ2-2, with D unclear. Trimming took 0 bases from V and 7 from J, leaving 4 bases between them. There are 12 residues in the CDR3. Germline CDR1 SGDLS, CDR2 YYNGEE. The CDR3 DNA reads TGTGCCAGCAGCGTAGCTGGCGGGGAGCTGTTTTTT. The encoded protein is CASSVAGGELFF.

The DNA of the CDR3 is TGTGCCAGCACATCAGGAACCAGCTATGGCTACACCTTC. Translating gives CASTSGTSYGYTF. This chain connects TRBV2 to TRBJ1-2; no clear D gene. The germline CDR1 and CDR2 sequences are SNHLY and FYNNEI. The CDR3 has 13 residues. V shed 7 bases and J shed 4 bases, with 13 bases lying between them. Together with reference TRBV2 and TRBJ1-2, the CDR3 gives the full variable domain: EPEVTQTPSHQVTQMGQEVILRCVPISNHLYFYWYRQILGQKVEFLVSFYNNEISEKSEIFDDQFSVERPDGSNFTLKIRSTKLEDSAMYFCASTSGTSYGYTFGSGTRLTVV.

This clonotype was picked up many times. Since a much larger clone is just one base distant, this may be a read error. The chain links TRBV10-3 to TRBJ1-1; no clear D gene. Germline lookup yields CDR1 ENHRY and CDR2 SYGVKD. Between the trimmed V and J ends, which lost 3 bases and 4 bases, there was a span of 15 bases. This CDR3 is 15 amino acids long. Here the CDR3 reads CAISDRADSGTEAFF. CDR3 DNA: TGTGCCATCAGTGATAGGGCAGATTCGGGCACTGAAGCTTTCTTT.

This clonotype was counted many times. The chain is built from TRBV10-2 and TRBJ2-1; tentatively, D is TRBD1 (6 bases). The CDR3 runs 14 residues. Germline-derived CDR1 and CDR2 are WSHSY and SAAADI. Trimming took 8 bases from V and 2 from J, leaving 13 bases between them. In DNA, the CDR3 is TGCGCCAGCTATGAACAGGGCACCTACAATGAGCAGTTCTTC. Protein: CASYEQGTYNEQFF.

This clonotype was seen a few times. The J gene is TRBJ2-2, the V gene TRBV10-3; TRBD2 might be the D (5 bases). The V gene's germline CDR1 is ENHRY and CDR2 SYGVKD. V dropped 2 bases and J dropped 4 bases, with 14 bases sitting between them. CDR3 length: 16 residues. The CDR3, as DNA: TGTGCCATCAGTGAGAGAAGGGTAGCGTCCACCGGGGAGCTGTTTTTT. Amino acids: CAISERRVASTGELFF.

This clonotype was seen repeatedly, ten times or more. The chain employs TRBV13 and TRBJ2-1; 11 nucleotides align to TRBD1. This CDR3 is 15 amino acids long. With 6 bases clipped from V and 3 bases from J, the junction kept 4 bases outside the gene matches. Germline V gene lookup returns CDR1 PRHDT and CDR2 FYEKMQ (reference sequence). This CDR3 is CASSSGTGGYNEQFF. Here the CDR3 DNA reads TGTGCCAGCAGTTCCGGGACAGGGGGCTACAATGAGCAGTTCTTC.

V usage is TRBV24-1 and J usage is TRBJ1-5, with D possibly being TRBD1 (5 bases). Germline V gene data show CDR1 as KGHDR and CDR2 as SFDVKD. V was cut by 5 bases and J by 2 bases, with 18 bases left in between. This CDR3 comprises 17 residues. In nucleotides, the CDR3 is TGTGCCACCAGTGCTATCGCCGGGACCCCTGGCAATCAGCCCCAGCATTTT. Amino acid sequence: CATSAIAGTPGNQPQHF.

The chain is built from TRBV24-1 and TRBJ1-2, with 7 positions matching TRBD1. This CDR3 has 18 residues. The junction had 15 bases not matched to a gene; V was cut back by 3 bases and J by 3 bases. CDR1 and CDR2 (germline): KGHDR, SFDVKD. In DNA form, the CDR3 reads TGTGCCACCAGTGATCCGAGGAAGGAGGGGGACAGCCACTATGGCTACACCTTC. It encodes CATSDPRKEGDSHYGYTF.

A single count supports this clonotype. V is TRBV15 and J is TRBJ1-5, with unresolved D. The V end was cut by 0 bases, the J end by 1 base, with 10 bases between. Germline V lookup: CDR1 LNHNV, CDR2 YYDKDF (reference sequence). The CDR3 contains 16 residues. CDR3 sequence: CATSRDLFGSNQPQHF. For the CDR3, the DNA is TGTGCCACCAGCAGAGATCTTTTCGGGAGCAATCAGCCCCAGCATTTT.

Notes on this clonotype: The missing conserved phenylalanine or tryptophan at the end of this CDR3 makes a read error likely. The chain has TRBV12-3 or TRBV12-4 and TRBJ1-3; a possible D gene is TRBD1 (5 bases). V shed 2 bases and J shed 2 bases, with 16 bases lying between them. The CDR3 sequence is 17 residues long. The CDR3 reads CASSLKMGVGAGNTIYL. CDR3 DNA: TGTGCCAGCAGTTTAAAAATGGGGGTTGGGGCTGGAAACACCATATATCTT.

In its sample, this clonotype was seen a few times. The chain is built from TRBV4-1 and TRBJ1-5; the D is unclear. This CDR3 is built from 14 residues. V was shortened by 2 bases and J by 1 base, with 6 bases between the two germline ends. In germline, CDR1 is MGHRA, CDR2 YSYEKL. CDR3 nucleotide sequence: TGCGCCAGCAGCCAACCGTTGAGCAATCAGCCCCAGCATTTT. Translating it yields CASSQPLSNQPQHF.

This clonotype was recorded at least ten times. The rearrangement links TRBV2 to TRBJ1-1, with 7 positions matching TRBD1. From germline, CDR1 is SNHLY and CDR2 FYNNEI. The CDR3 runs 15 residues. V shed 6 bases and J 1 base; nucleotides not matched to a gene: 8. CDR3 region: CASRPRRQGNTEAFF. CDR3 sequence (DNA): TGTGCCAGCAGGCCCAGGAGACAGGGGAACACTGAAGCTTTCTTT.

This clonotype was seen a handful of times. The gene calls are TRBV18 and TRBJ1-1, with 9 bases that match TRBD1. The length of the CDR3 is 17 residues. Germline CDR1 reads KGHSH; CDR2 reads LQKENI. Germline trimming cut 3 bases from V and 0 bases from J; bases unmatched to any gene: 8. CDR3: CASSPTDRGSLNTEAFF. The DNA of the CDR3 is TGTGCCAGCTCACCGACAGACAGGGGGTCCTTGAACACTGAAGCTTTCTTT. The variable domain in full, with the rest retrieved from reference TRBV18 and TRBJ1-1, is NAGVMQNPRHLVRRRGQEARLRCSPMKGHSHVYWYRQLPEEGLKFMVYLQKENIIDESGMPKERFSAEFPKEGPSILRIQQVVRGDSAAYFCASSPTDRGSLNTEAFFGQGTRLTVV.

About this clonotype itself: Being one base from a much bigger clone, this may be a read error. The rearrangement joins TRBV29-1 to TRBJ2-2; possibly TRBD1 or TRBD2 for D (5 bases each). This CDR3 region has 14 residues. V lost 4 bases to trimming and J lost 3 bases, with 12 bases between them. CDR1 is SQVTM and CDR2 is ANQGSEA in the germline V gene. The CDR3 sequence: CSVARDQHTGELFF. CDR3 DNA: TGCAGCGTTGCCCGGGACCAGCACACCGGGGAGCTGTTTTTT.

V and J are TRBV5-1 and TRBJ1-1, with 8 bases lining up with TRBD1. There are 16 residues in the CDR3. Germline V lookup: CDR1 SGHRS, CDR2 YFSETQ. Unmatched junction bases numbered 9, after V lost 4 bases and J lost 1 base. CDR3: CASSPDVGQGNTEAFF. The CDR3, as DNA: TGCGCCAGCAGCCCAGACGTAGGACAGGGGAACACTGAAGCTTTCTTT.

This chain joins TRBV7-3 and TRBJ2-7; D may be TRBD2 (5 bases). CDR3 length: 13 amino acids. The germline V gene has CDR1 SGHTA and CDR2 FQGTGA. Deletions cut 5 bases from V and 0 bases from J, with 8 bases between. CDR3 amino acids: CASSGSSSYEQYF. Here the CDR3 DNA reads TGTGCCAGCAGCGGGAGTAGCTCCTACGAGCAGTACTTC.

V and J are TRBV24-1 and TRBJ1-1, with a weak D call TRBD1 (6 bases). The CDR3 has 14 amino acids. Germline CDR1 reads KGHDR; CDR2 reads SFDVKD. Trimming stripped 7 bases from V and 1 base from J, with 12 bases between. In nucleotides, the CDR3 is TGTGCCACCAGAGGGACATCGGGGAACACTGAAGCTTTCTTT. Translating it yields CATRGTSGNTEAFF.

This clonotype was observed a single time. The rearrangement uses TRBV12-3 or TRBV12-4 and TRBJ2-3; D possibly corresponds to TRBD2 (5 bases). This CDR3 has 12 amino acids. Trimming pared 5 bases from V and 10 bases from J, leaving 13 bases between. This CDR3 is CASSPPGMPQYF. CDR3 nucleotide sequence: TGTGCCAGCAGTCCCCCGGGGATGCCGCAGTATTTT.